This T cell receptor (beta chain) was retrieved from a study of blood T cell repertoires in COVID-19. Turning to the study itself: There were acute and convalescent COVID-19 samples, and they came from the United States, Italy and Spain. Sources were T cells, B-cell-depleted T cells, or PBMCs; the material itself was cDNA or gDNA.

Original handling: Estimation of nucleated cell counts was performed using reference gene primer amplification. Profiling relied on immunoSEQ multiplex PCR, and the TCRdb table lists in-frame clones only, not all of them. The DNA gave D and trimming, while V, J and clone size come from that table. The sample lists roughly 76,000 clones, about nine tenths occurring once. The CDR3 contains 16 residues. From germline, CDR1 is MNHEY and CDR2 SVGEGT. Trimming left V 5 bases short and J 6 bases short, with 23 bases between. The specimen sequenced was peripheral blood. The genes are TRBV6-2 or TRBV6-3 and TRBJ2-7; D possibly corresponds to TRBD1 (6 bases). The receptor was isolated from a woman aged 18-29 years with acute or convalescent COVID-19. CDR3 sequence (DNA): TGTGCCAGCAGTCGCTATCCGGGACACCTAAAGACCGAGCAGTACTTC. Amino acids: CASSRYPGHLKTEQYF.